This T cell receptor beta chain was sequenced for a study of blood T cell repertoires in COVID-19. On the study more broadly: Sample material is recorded as cDNA or gDNA derived from T cells, B-cell-depleted T cells, or PBMCs.

In the study's own analysis: Reference gene primer amplification in the assay estimated nucleated cell counts. TCRdb's table, derived via immunoSEQ multiplex PCR, lists solely in-frame clones and lacks some. D and trimming come from the DNA, and the V and J calls and clone size come from that table. The table lists about 320,000 clones, roughly 90% of them singletons. The germline V and J ends were trimmed by 2 bases and 3 bases, with 17 bases remaining between them. The CDR3 is made up of 16 amino acids. From germline, CDR1 is LGHNA and CDR2 YNFKEQ. This clone has a single count. The sample taken for sequencing was PBMCs or T cells enriched from blood (not recorded which). The receptor was derived from a woman between 25 and 40 years old who had been exposed to COVID-19. The chain uses TRBV4-2 and TRBJ2-7, with D tentatively TRBD1 (8 bases). The CDR3 region has the DNA TGTGCCAGCAGCCAATCCGGACAGGGAGGGGTCTACGAGCAGTACTTC. Its translation is CASSQSGQGGVYEQYF.